Following are 10 T cell receptor beta chains from one sample sequenced in a study of metastatic and nonmetastatic thyroid tumors. TCRdb redid the clone calls on the PCR reads using MiXCR. The sample consists of about 38,000 clones, approximately 30% of them appearing once. There were no patients who had received any treatment before thyroid surgery. Specimen: blood. The receptors derive from a male donor with papillary thyroid cancer or a benign thyroid nodule (not recorded which). Some clones in this sample may be carry-over from other donors' samples.

This clone appeared many times. One junction end does not reproduce the germline sequence, and a read error may be involved. This chain connects TRBV20-1 to TRBJ2-7, with no clear D. CDR1 is DFQATT, CDR2 SNEGSKA, per germline (reference sequence). This CDR3 is 10 amino acids long. The CDR3 sequence: CSASGGERYF. The CDR3 coding sequence is TGCAGTGCTAGCGGTGGCGAGCGGTACTTC.

The chain couples TRBV19 to TRBJ2-2, with TRBD1 matching over 10 bases. Losses at the gene ends were 6 bases for V and 4 bases for J; bases not matched to a gene: 5. The CDR3 has 15 amino acids. Germline V gene data show CDR1 as LNHDA and CDR2 as SQIVND (reference sequence). The CDR3 DNA reads TGTGCCAGTAGAGGGACAGGGGTTCTCACCGGGGAGCTGTTTTTT. Protein product: CASRGTGVLTGELFF.

In its sample, this clone is medium-sized (0.01 to 0.1%). The chain couples TRBV6-1 to TRBJ2-7; TRBD1 matches 9 bases. From germline, CDR1 is MNHNS and CDR2 SASEGT. The V gene end was trimmed by 6 bases and the J gene end by 4 bases; junction bases not matched to a gene: 4. This CDR3 spans 13 amino acids. In nucleotides, the CDR3 is TGTGCCAGCAGGGGACAGGGCCCATACGAGCAGTACTTC. Protein product: CASRGQGPYEQYF.

V usage is TRBV20-1 and J usage is TRBJ1-2; D perhaps matches TRBD1 (5 bases). There are 14 residues in the CDR3. In germline, CDR1 is DFQATT, CDR2 SNEGSKA (reference sequence). V shed 4 bases and J shed 4 bases, with 16 bases lying between them. The CDR3 spells CSATSGYPIYGYTF. For the CDR3, the DNA is TGCAGTGCTACCTCAGGGTACCCAATCTATGGCTACACCTTC.

This sequence joins TRBV19 and TRBJ2-7, with D possibly matching TRBD2 (5 bases). The CDR3 is 11 amino acids. The germline V and J ends were trimmed by 11 bases and 4 bases, with 12 bases remaining between them. Germline V lookup: CDR1 LNHDA, CDR2 SQIVND (reference sequence). This CDR3 reads CAFGREYEQYF. The CDR3 nucleotides are TGTGCCTTTGGACGGGAATACGAGCAGTACTTC. The full variable domain, rest sourced from reference TRBV19 and TRBJ2-7, is DGGITQSPKYLFRKEGQNVTLSCEQNLNHDAMYWYRQDPGQGLRLIYYSQIVNDFQKGDIAEGYSVSREKKESFPLTVTSAQKNPTAFYLCAFGREYEQYFGPGTRLTVT.

By sample share, this clone is medium-sized. The chain employs TRBV11-3 and TRBJ2-1, with D unclear. The CDR3 runs to 13 residues. The V and J ends lost 2 bases and 4 bases respectively, with 6 bases between them. The V gene's germline CDR1 is SGHNT and CDR2 YENEEA. CDR3 sequence: CASSLNKYNEQFF. The CDR3 nucleotides are TGTGCCAGCAGCTTAAACAAATACAATGAGCAGTTCTTC. Using reference TRBV11-3 and TRBJ2-1 for the parts outside the CDR3, the full variable domain is EAGVVQSPRYKIIEKKQPVAFWCNPISGHNTLYWYLQNLGQGPELLIRYENEEAVDDSQLPKDRFSAERLKGVDSTLKIQPAELGDSAVYLCASSLNKYNEQFFGPGTRLTVL.

This clone has more than one count but fewer than ten. The V call is TRBV3-1, the J call TRBJ2-7; the D is unclear. Germline-derived CDR1 and CDR2 are LGHDT and YNNKEL (reference sequence). CDR3 size: 15 residues. The V end was cut by 1 base, the J end by 0 bases, with 10 bases between. The CDR3 DNA follows: TGTGCCAGCAGCCAAGGGCTATCGGGCTCCTACGAGCAGTACTTC. This sequence encodes CASSQGLSGSYEQYF.

This chain uses TRBV20-1 with TRBJ2-7; D gene uncertain. The CDR3 totals 13 residues. CDR1 and CDR2 from the germline V gene are DFQATT and SNEGSKA (reference sequence). V was pared by 1 base and J by 3 bases, with 10 bases between. The CDR3 sequence: CSARVGSGYEQYF. CDR3 in DNA: TGCAGTGCTAGAGTGGGCTCTGGCTACGAGCAGTACTTC.

The genes are TRBV30 and TRBJ2-7; TRBD1 aligns across 7 bases. CDR1 and CDR2 from the germline V gene are GTSNPN and SVGIG (reference sequence). The CDR3 has 14 residues. Trimming cost V 3 bases and J 3 bases; bases outside gene matches: 8. In DNA form, the CDR3 reads TGTGCCTGGAGCTGGGACAGCGGCGTCTACGAGCAGTACTTC. It codes for CAWSWDSGVYEQYF.

This clone has ten or more counts. The chain couples TRBV4-2 to TRBJ1-1; the match to TRBD1 covers 7 bases. Germline V CDR1 and CDR2: LGHNA, YNFKEQ. There are 15 residues in the CDR3. The J segment lost 11 bases and the V segment lost 4 bases, leaving 16 bases of the junction unmatched. CDR3 sequence: CASSPKNPRQGAAFF. The DNA of the CDR3 is TGTGCCAGCAGCCCCAAAAATCCGAGACAGGGTGCGGCTTTCTTT.